This T cell receptor (beta chain) was documented in a study of OX40 agonist ivuxolimab in advanced cancers. CDR3 length: 14 amino acids. The V and J ends lost 4 bases and 2 bases, in that order; junction bases with no gene match: 1. The germline CDR1 and CDR2 sequences are GTSNPN and SVGIG (reference sequence). Sequencing was performed with immunoSEQ multiplex PCR; in TCRdb, only in-frame clones are kept and a portion is missing. The sample has about 67,000 clones, 70% to 90% seen once. The sequence derives from an adult with an advanced solid tumor such as melanoma, head and neck, liver or kidney cancer. Sequences were derived from CD4+ or CD8+ T cells sorted from blood, sampled in a trial of the OX40 agonist ivuxolimab. The rearrangement joins TRBV30 to TRBJ2-6; 8 bases are a match to TRBD1. The DNA of the CDR3 is TGTGCCTGGACAGGGGGCGCTGGGGCCAACGTCCTGACTTTC. It is translated as CAWTGGAGANVLTF. The whole variable domain, remainder taken from reference TRBV30 and TRBJ2-6, is SQTIHQWPATLVQPVGSPLSLECTVEGTSNPNLYWYRQAAGRGLQLLFYSVGIGQISSEVPQNLSASRPQDRQFILSSKKLLLSDSGFYLCAWTGGAGANVLTFGAGSRLTVL.